Described below is a single T cell receptor beta chain sequence and its context. The target antigen is unknown. TCRbeta libraries were built with three rounds of nested PCR, modified from ARM-PCR. A single record per CDR3 protein comes from TCRdb applying MiXCR to the multiplex PCR reads. The table shows about 77,000 distinct CDR3 sequences, with just over 75% occurring only once. The CDR3 consists of 16 residues. The germline gives CDR1 MGHRA, CDR2 YSYEKL. V was shortened by 4 bases and J by 4 bases, with 20 bases between the two germline ends. The entry originates in a study of tumor and adjacent non-tumor tissue in lung cancer. Study background: Stage I to III disease affected approximately 11 men and about five women aged roughly 31 to 80.

Regarding the study as a whole: Tumor repertoires had a smaller top 100 clone share than normal lung. TCR diversity was significantly greater in tumor than normal lung tissue.

The template was RNA from unsorted bulk tissue. Distant lung tissue was collected more than 3 cm away from the tumor edge. Donors were chemotherapy-naive, newly diagnosed lung cancer surgical patients in China, August–late 2014. The material sequenced was distant non-tumor lung tissue. The chain links TRBV4-1 to TRBJ2-7; D may be TRBD1 (6 bases). The TCR comes from a man in his 70s with non-small cell lung cancer. The CDR3 protein is CASSRTLGGKGYEQYF. CDR3 DNA: TGCGCCAGCAGCCGGACACTAGGGGGAAAGGGGTACGAGCAGTACTTC.